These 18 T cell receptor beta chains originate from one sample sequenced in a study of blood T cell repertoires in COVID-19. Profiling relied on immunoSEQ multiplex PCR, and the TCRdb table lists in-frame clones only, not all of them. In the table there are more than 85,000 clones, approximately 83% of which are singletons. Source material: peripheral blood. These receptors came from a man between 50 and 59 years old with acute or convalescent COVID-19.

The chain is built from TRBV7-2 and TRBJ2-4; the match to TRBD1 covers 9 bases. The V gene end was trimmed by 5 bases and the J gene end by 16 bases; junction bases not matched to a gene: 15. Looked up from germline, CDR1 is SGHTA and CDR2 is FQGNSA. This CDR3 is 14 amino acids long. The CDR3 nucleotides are TGTGCCAGCAGCATGCAAACCGGGACAGGGCGAAAATACTTC. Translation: CASSMQTGTGRKYF.

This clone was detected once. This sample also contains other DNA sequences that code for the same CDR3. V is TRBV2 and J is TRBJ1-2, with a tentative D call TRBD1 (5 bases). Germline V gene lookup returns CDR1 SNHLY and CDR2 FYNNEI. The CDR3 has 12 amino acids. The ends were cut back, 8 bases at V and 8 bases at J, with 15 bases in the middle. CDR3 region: CASGTGLGGYTF. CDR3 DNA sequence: TGTGCCAGCGGGACTGGGTTGGGGGGCTACACCTTC.

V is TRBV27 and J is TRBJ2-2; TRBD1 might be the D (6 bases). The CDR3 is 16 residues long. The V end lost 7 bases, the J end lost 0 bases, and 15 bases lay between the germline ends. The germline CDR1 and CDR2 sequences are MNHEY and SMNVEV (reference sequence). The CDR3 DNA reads TGTGCCAGCATTTCATGGGGGCGGACGAACACCGGGGAGCTGTTTTTT. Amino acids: CASISWGRTNTGELFF.

The CDR3 is CASSLERGSNYGYTF. The CDR3 DNA sequence: TGTGCCAGCAGCTTGGAAAGAGGGTCTAACTATGGCTACACCTTC. This chain links TRBV5-4 with TRBJ1-2; D is unresolved. Trimming removed 0 bases at V and 0 bases at J, with 9 bases between. This CDR3 is 15 amino acids long. Germline CDR1 is SGHNT and CDR2 is YYREEE (reference sequence).

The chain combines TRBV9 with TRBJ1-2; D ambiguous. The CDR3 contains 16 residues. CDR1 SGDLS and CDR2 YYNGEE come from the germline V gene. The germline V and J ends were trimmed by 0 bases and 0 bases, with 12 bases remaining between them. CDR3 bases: TGTGCCAGCAGCGTAGGGCGAGGCAGCCCTAACTATGGCTACACCTTC. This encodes CASSVGRGSPNYGYTF.

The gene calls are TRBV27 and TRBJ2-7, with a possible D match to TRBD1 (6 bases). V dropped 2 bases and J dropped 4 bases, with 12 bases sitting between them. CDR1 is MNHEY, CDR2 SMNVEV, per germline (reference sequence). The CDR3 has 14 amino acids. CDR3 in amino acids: CASSLADRWYEQYF. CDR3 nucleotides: TGTGCCAGCAGTTTAGCGGACAGATGGTACGAGCAGTACTTC.

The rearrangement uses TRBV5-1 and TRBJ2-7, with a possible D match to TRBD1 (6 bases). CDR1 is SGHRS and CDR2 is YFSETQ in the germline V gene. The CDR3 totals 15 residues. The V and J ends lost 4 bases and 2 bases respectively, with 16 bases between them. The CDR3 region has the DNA TGCGCCAGCAGCCTCACTATGAGGACAGCCTACGAGCAGTACTTC. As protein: CASSLTMRTAYEQYF.

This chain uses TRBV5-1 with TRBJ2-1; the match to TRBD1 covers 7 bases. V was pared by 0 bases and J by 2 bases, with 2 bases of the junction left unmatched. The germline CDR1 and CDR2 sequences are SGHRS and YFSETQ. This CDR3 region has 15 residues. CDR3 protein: CASSLEGAPYNEQFF. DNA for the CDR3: TGCGCCAGCAGCTTGGAGGGGGCCCCCTACAATGAGCAGTTCTTC. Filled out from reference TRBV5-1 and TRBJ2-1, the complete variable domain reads KAGVTQTPRYLIKTRGQQVTLSCSPISGHRSVSWYQQTPGQGLQFLFEYFSETQRNKGNFPGRFSGRQFSNSRSEMNVSTLELGDSALYLCASSLEGAPYNEQFFGPGTRLTVL.

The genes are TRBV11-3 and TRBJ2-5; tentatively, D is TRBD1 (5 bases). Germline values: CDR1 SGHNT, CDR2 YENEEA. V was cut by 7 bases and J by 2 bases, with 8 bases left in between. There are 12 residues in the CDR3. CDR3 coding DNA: TGTGCCAGCACTGCAGGGCAAGAGACCCAGTACTTC. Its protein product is CASTAGQETQYF.

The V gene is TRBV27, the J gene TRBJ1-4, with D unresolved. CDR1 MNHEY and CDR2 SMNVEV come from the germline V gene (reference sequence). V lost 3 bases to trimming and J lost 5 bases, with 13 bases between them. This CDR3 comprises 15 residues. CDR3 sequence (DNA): TGTGCCAGCAGTTTCAATTCGGGGATAAATGAAAAACTGTTTTTT. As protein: CASSFNSGINEKLFF.

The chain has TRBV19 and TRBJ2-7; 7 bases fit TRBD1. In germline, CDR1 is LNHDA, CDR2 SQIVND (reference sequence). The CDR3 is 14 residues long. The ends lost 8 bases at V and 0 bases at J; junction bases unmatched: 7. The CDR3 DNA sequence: TGTGCCAGTTCCCGACAGGGCTTCTCCTACGAGCAGTACTTC. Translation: CASSRQGFSYEQYF.

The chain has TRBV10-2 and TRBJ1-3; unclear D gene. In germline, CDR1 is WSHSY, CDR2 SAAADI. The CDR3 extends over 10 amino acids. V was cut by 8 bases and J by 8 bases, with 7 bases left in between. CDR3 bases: TGCGCCAGCGGTGGGCACACCATATATTTT. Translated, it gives CASGGHTIYF.

DNA for the CDR3: TGTGCCGCTGACCACGGGGGGGGTTCCTACGAGCAGTACTTC. Amino acids: CAADHGGGSYEQYF. V is TRBV10-3 and J is TRBJ2-7, with 8 bases identical to TRBD2. V shed 11 bases, J shed 1 base, and the junction held 10 bases outside the gene matches. The germline CDR1 and CDR2 sequences are ENHRY and SYGVKD. This CDR3 region has 14 residues.

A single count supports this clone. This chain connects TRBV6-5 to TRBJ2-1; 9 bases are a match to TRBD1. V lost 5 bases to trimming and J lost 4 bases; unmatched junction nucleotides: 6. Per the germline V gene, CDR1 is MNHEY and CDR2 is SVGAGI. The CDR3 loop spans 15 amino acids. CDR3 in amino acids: CASSLGQGLYNEQFF. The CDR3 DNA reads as TGTGCCAGCAGTCTGGGACAGGGTTTGTACAATGAGCAGTTCTTC.

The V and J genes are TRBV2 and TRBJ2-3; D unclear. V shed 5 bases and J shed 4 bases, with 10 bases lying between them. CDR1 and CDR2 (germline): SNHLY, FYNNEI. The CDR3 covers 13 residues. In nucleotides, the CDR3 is TGTGCCAGCAGTCAGGCATATGCAGATACGCAGTATTTT. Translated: CASSQAYADTQYF.

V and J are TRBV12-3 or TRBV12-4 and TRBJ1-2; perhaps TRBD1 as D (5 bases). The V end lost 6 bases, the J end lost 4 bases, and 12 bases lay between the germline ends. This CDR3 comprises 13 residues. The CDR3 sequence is CASRHRQSYGYTF. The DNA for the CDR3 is TGTGCCAGCAGACACCGACAGAGCTATGGCTACACCTTC.

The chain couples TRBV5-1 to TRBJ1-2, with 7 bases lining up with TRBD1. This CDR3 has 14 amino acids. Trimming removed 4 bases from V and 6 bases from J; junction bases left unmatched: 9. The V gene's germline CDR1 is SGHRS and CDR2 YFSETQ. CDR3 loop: CASSHETGKDGYTF. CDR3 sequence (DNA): TGCGCCAGCAGCCACGAGACAGGGAAGGATGGCTACACCTTC.

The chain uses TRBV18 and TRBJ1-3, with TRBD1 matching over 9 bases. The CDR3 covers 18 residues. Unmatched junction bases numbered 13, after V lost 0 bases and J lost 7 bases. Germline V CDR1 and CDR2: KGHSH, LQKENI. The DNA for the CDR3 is TGTGCCAGCTCACCACCGGGGACAGGGTCAATCTCCCGCAACACCATATATTTT. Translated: CASSPPGTGSISRNTIYF.